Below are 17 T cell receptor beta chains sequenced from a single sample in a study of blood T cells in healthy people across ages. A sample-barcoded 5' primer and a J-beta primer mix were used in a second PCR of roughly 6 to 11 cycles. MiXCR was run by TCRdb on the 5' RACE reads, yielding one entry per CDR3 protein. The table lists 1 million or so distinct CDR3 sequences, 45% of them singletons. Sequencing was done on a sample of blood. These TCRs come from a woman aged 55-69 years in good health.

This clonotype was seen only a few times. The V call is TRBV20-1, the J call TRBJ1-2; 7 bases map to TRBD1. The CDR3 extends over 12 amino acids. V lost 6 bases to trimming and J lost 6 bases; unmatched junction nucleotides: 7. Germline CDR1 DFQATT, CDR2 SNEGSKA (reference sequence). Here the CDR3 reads CSATRGPHGYTF. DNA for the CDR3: TGCAGTGCAACGAGGGGGCCTCATGGCTACACCTTC.

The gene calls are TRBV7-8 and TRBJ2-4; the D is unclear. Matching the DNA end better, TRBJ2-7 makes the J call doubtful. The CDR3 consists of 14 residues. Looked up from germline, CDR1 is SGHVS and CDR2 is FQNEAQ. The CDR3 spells CASSFDMPRNEQYF. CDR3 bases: TGTGCCAGCAGCTTCGACATGCCGAGGAACGAGCAGTACTTC.

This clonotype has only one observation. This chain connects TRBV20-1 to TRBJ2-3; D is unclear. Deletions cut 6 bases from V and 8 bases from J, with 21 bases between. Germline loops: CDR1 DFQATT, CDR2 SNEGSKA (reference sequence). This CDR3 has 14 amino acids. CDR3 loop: CSANPPVTTATQYF. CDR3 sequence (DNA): TGCAGTGCAAACCCTCCTGTTACCACGGCTACGCAGTATTTT.

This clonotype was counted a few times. CDR3 nucleotides: TGTGCCAGCAGCTTACGAGGTGGGGCCAACGTCCTGACTTTC. Amino acid sequence: CASSLRGGANVLTF. V is TRBV7-2 and J is TRBJ2-6, with unresolved D. Trimming cost V 2 bases and J 3 bases, with 5 bases left between them. Germline CDR1 is SGHTA and CDR2 is FQGNSA. CDR3 length: 14 amino acids.

The CDR3 loop reads CASSFEPDQPQHF. CDR3 nucleotide sequence: TGTGCCAGCAGTTTTGAGCCTGATCAGCCCCAGCATTTT. The V call is TRBV27, the J call TRBJ1-5; no firm D call. This CDR3 region has 13 residues. Looked up from germline, CDR1 is MNHEY and CDR2 is SMNVEV (reference sequence). Trimming shortened V by 3 bases and J by 5 bases, and 8 bases separated the two germline ends.

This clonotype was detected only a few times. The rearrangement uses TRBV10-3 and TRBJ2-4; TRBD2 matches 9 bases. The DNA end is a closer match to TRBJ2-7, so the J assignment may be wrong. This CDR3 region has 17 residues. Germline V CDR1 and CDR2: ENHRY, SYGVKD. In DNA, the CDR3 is TGTGCCATCAGGAAAACCGACCATAGCGGGAGTCTCTACGAGCAGTACTTC. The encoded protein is CAIRKTDHSGSLYEQYF.

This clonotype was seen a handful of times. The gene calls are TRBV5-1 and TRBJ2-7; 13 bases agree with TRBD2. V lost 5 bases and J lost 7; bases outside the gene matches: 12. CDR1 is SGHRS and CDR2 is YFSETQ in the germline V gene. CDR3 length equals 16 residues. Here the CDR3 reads CASSLGRTSGRGEQYF. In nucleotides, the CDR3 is TGCGCCAGCAGTCTTGGCCGGACTAGCGGGAGAGGGGAGCAGTACTTC.

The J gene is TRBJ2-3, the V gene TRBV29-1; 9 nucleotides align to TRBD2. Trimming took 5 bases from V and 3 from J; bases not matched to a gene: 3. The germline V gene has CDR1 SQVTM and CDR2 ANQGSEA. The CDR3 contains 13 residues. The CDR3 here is CSVPTSGTDTQYF. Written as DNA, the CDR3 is TGCAGCGTTCCGACTAGCGGAACAGATACGCAGTATTTT.

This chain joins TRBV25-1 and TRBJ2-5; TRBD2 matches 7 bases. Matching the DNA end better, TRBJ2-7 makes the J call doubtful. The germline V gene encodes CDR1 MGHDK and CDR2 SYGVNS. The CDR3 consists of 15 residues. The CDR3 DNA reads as TGTGCCAGTTCCGAAGCGACAGCGGGACGCTACGAGCAGTACTTC. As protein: CASSEATAGRYEQYF.

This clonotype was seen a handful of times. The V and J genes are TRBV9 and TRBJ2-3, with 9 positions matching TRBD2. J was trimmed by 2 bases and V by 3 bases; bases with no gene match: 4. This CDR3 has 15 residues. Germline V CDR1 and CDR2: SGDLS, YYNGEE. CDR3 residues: CASSASGTITDTQYF. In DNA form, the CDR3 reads TGTGCCAGCAGCGCTAGCGGGACTATCACAGATACGCAGTATTTT.

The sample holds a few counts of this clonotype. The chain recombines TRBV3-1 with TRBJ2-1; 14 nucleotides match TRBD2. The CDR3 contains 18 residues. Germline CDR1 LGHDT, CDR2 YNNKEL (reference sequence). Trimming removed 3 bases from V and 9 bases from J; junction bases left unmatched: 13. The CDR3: CASSQLAPGTSGSSEQFF. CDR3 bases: TGTGCCAGCAGCCAGCTTGCACCCGGGACTAGCGGGAGTAGTGAGCAGTTCTTC.

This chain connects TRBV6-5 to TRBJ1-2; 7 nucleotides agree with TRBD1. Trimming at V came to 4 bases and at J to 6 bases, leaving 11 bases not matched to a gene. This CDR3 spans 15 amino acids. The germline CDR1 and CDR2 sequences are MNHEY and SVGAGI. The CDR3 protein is CASSSVRGHADGYTF. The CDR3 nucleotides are TGTGCCAGCAGTTCGGTGAGGGGGCATGCCGATGGCTACACCTTC.

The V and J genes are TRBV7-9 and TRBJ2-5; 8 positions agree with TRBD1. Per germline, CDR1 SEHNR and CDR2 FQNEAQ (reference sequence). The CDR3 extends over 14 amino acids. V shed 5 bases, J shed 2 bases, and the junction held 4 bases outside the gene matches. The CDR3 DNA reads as TGTGCCAGCAGCACGGGACAGGTTCAAGAGACCCAGTACTTC. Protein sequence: CASSTGQVQETQYF.

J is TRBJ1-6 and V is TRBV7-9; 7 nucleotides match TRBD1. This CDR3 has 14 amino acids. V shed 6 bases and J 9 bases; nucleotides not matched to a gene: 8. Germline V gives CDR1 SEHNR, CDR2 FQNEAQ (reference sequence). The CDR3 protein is CASRGTGDGSPLHF. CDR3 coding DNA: TGTGCCAGCAGGGGTACAGGGGATGGTTCACCCCTCCACTTT.

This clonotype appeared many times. The DNA for the CDR3 is TGTGCCATCAGTGTCAACAGAAACTATGGCTACACCTTC. Amino acids: CAISVNRNYGYTF. The chain carries TRBV10-3 and TRBJ1-2, with D unclear. V lost 4 bases and J lost 2, with 8 bases in between. The germline gives CDR1 ENHRY, CDR2 SYGVKD. The CDR3 extends over 13 amino acids.

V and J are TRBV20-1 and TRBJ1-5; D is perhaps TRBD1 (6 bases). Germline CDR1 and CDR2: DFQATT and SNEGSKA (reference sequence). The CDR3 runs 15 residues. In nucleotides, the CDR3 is TGCATCGAAGGGGGAAGGGTACTGGGCAATCAGCCCCAGCATTTT. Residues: CIEGGRVLGNQPQHF.

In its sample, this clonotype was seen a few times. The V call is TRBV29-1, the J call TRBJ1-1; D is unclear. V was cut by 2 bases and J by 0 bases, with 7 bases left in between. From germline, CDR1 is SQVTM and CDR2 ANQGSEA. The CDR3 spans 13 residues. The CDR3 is CSVEPLMNTEAFF. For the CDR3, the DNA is TGCAGCGTTGAACCTCTTATGAACACTGAAGCTTTCTTT.